This is a list of T cell receptor beta chains from one sample in a study of blood T cell repertoires in COVID-19. The protocol was immunoSEQ multiplex PCR, while the TCRdb copy is restricted to in-frame clones and leaves out a portion. Of over 200,000 clones in the sample, approximately 90% are singletons; the top ten hold 0.8% to 1%. The specimen sequenced was peripheral blood. The source is a man aged 60 to 75 with COVID-19, enrolled during active disease. CDR3s include the opening cysteine and the closing phenylalanine or tryptophan. A D gene is named only where the DNA matches it firmly. A clone size is listed for some rows: how often the clone was seen (once, few, many), or a class if it is expanded.

d_gene	v_gene	j_gene	abundance	CDR3nt	CDR3aa
TRBD2	TRBV4-1	TRBJ2-3	.	TGCGCCAGCAGCCAAGAGCTGGTAGCGGGTAACACAGATACGCAGTATTTT	CASSQELVAGNTDTQYF
TRBD2	TRBV3-1/TRBV3-2	TRBJ2-1	.	TGTGCCAGCAGCCAAGCTGTACTAGCGGAAGGGGATGAGCAGTTCTTC	CASSQAVLAEGDEQFF
TRBD2	TRBV3-1/TRBV3-2	TRBJ2-3	.	TGTGCCAGCAGCCAAGATCGGGGCGGGGGTAGGTCTCCCACAGATACGCAGTATTTT	CASSQDRGGGRSPTDTQYF
.	TRBV9	TRBJ1-1	.	TGTGCCAGCAGCAAACAGGTGTCCCCCACTGAAGCTTTCTTT	CASSKQVSPTEAFF
TRBD2	TRBV2	TRBJ2-1	.	TGTGCCAGCAGTCCGAGCGGGGGGGCCGGCTACAATGAGCAGTTCTTC	CASSPSGGAGYNEQFF
.	TRBV6-4	TRBJ1-2	.	TGTGCCAGCAGTGTAACGGTGGACAGCTTTTATGGCTACACCTTC	CASSVTVDSFYGYTF
.	TRBV18	TRBJ2-5	.	TGTGCCAGCTCACCCCGGGAGACCGAAGAGACCCAGTACTTC	CASSPRETEETQYF
.	TRBV7-8	TRBJ2-2	.	TGTGCCAGCAGCTTAAATCCGTTGAGGGGGTGGGGCGGGGAGCTGTTTTTT	CASSLNPLRGWGGELFF
.	TRBV6-5	TRBJ1-2	.	TGTGCCAGCAGTTTGGCAGGGGTCTATGGCTACACCTTC	CASSLAGVYGYTF
.	TRBV11-3	TRBJ2-1	.	TGTGCCAGCAGCTTAGTGGGGAGAAACAATGAGCAGTTCTTC	CASSLVGRNNEQFF
TRBD1	TRBV7-2	TRBJ1-1	.	TGTGCCAGCAGCCCCCGTCAGGGGGTAGGTGAAGCTTTCTTT	CASSPRQGVGEAFF
.	TRBV5-1	TRBJ1-5	.	TGCGCCAGCAGCACCGACGGACAGAGCAATCAGCCCCAGCATTTT	CASSTDGQSNQPQHF
.	TRBV3-1/TRBV3-2	TRBJ1-2	.	TGTGCCAGCAGCCATCGAACGGGGGGCGATGGCTACACCTTC	CASSHRTGGDGYTF
.	TRBV3-1/TRBV3-2	TRBJ1-3	.	TGTGCCAGCAGCCAAAACAGAGTAAGCTCTGGAAACACCATATATTTT	CASSQNRVSSGNTIYF
.	TRBV5-1	TRBJ1-1	.	TGCGCCACCGTAACAGGGAACACTGAAGCTTTCTTT	CATVTGNTEAFF
.	TRBV9	TRBJ2-1	.	TGTGCCAGCAGCGTCCTGGGGAGCTCCTACAATGAGCAGTTCTTC	CASSVLGSSYNEQFF
TRBD2	TRBV5-4	TRBJ2-5	.	TGTGCCAGCAGCGGGAGGGCGGGAGGCCAAGAGACCCAGTACTTC	CASSGRAGGQETQYF
TRBD1	TRBV7-9	TRBJ2-5	.	TGTGCCAGCAGCCTGACAGGGGATCAAGAGACCCAGTACTTC	CASSLTGDQETQYF
.	TRBV29-1	TRBJ1-3	.	TGCAGCGTTGGCGGGGCTGGAAACACCATATATTTT	CSVGGAGNTIYF
.	TRBV6-5	TRBJ1-4	.	TGTGCCAGCAGTTTCAAGGGGGAAAAACTGTTTTTT	CASSFKGEKLFF
TRBD1	TRBV3-1/TRBV3-2	TRBJ1-4	.	TGTGCCAGCAGCCCGGGGACAGCTAATGAAAAACTGTTTTTT	CASSPGTANEKLFF
TRBD1	TRBV7-9	TRBJ2-1	.	TGTGCCAGCAGCTTAGGAGCCCGGACAGGGGGCGTTGAGCAGTTCTTC	CASSLGARTGGVEQFF
TRBD1	TRBV19	TRBJ1-1	.	TGTGCCAGTAGGCAGGGGGTAGGGAACACTGAAGCTTTCTTT	CASRQGVGNTEAFF
.	TRBV5-1	TRBJ1-6	.	TGCGCCAGCAGCTTGGTGACTAAGATCCCCACCCTGATCCTTCGCTCACCCCTCCACTTT	CASSLVTKIPTLILRSPLHF
.	TRBV10-3	TRBJ2-4	.	TGTGCCCCCGCCCGGGAGTGTGGGTGGCCTAAAGCCAAAAACATTCAGTACTTC	CAPARECGWPKAKNIQYF
TRBD2	TRBV9	TRBJ2-7	.	TGTGCCAGCAGCGTAGGACCGGGGGGGCCGTCCGAGCAGTACTTC	CASSVGPGGPSEQYF
TRBD1	TRBV4-2	TRBJ2-2	few	TGTGCCAGCAGCCAGGGACAGGGGTGGGCCGGGGAGCTGTTTTTT	CASSQGQGWAGELFF
TRBD1	TRBV4-1	TRBJ2-2	.	TGCGCCACCGCCAAGGGACAGGGGCCTACCGGGGAGCTGTTTTTT	CATAKGQGPTGELFF
.	TRBV4-2	TRBJ1-6	once	TGTGCCAGCAGCCAAGATCCGTCAGGGGTCGACAGTTCACCCCTCCACTTT	CASSQDPSGVDSSPLHF
.	TRBV6-5	TRBJ1-2	.	TGTGCCAGCAGTTTCGAGGGTGACTATGGCTACACCTTC	CASSFEGDYGYTF
TRBD1	TRBV6-1	TRBJ1-3	.	TGTGCCAGCAGTGACGGGACAGGGGCGCGTTCTGGAAACACCATATATTTT	CASSDGTGARSGNTIYF
TRBD2	TRBV2	TRBJ2-1	.	TGTGCCAGCAGTGAAAGGGGGCTAGCGGGGGACACCCTCTACAATGAGCAGTTCTTC	CASSERGLAGDTLYNEQFF
TRBD2	TRBV5-1	TRBJ2-4	.	TGCGCCAGCAGTGGGACTAGCGGAGCCAAAAACATTCAGTACTTC	CASSGTSGAKNIQYF
.	TRBV19	TRBJ1-1	once	TGTGCCAGTAGAGGCAAGGGGTCTCGGGCGAACACTGAAGCTTTCTTT	CASRGKGSRANTEAFF
TRBD1	TRBV7-9	TRBJ2-7	.	TGTGCCAGCAGCGGAGGGACAGGGGGCGATTCCTACGAGCAGTACTTC	CASSGGTGGDSYEQYF
.	TRBV19	TRBJ1-2	.	TGTGCCAGTAGTGTCGGGACATCCTATGGCTACACCTTC	CASSVGTSYGYTF
.	TRBV2	TRBJ1-2	few	TGTGCCAGCAGTGTCTCGGGAAACTATGGCTACACCTTC	CASSVSGNYGYTF
TRBD2	TRBV7-8	TRBJ2-4	once	TGTGCCAGCAGCGTTACTAGCGGGGCCTCCATAGCCAAAAACATTCAGTACTTC	CASSVTSGASIAKNIQYF
TRBD1	TRBV28	TRBJ1-6	few	TGTGCCAGCAGGCAGGGGGGTTATAATTCACCCCTCCACTTT	CASRQGGYNSPLHF
TRBD2	TRBV28	TRBJ2-3	.	TGTGCCAGCAGCGTTAGACTAGCGAGTCCTGGAGATACGCAGTATTTT	CASSVRLASPGDTQYF
.	TRBV4-2	TRBJ2-2	few	TGTGCCAGCAGCCAAGTCCACTCCAGGGGATCCACCGGGGAGCTGTTTTTT	CASSQVHSRGSTGELFF
TRBD2	TRBV7-2	TRBJ2-3	.	TGTGCCAGCAGCTTAGGTAGCGGGGGGGGTTGGTATTTT	CASSLGSGGGWYF
.	TRBV9	TRBJ2-1	once	TGTGCCAGCCGGCCCCCGGGGGGCAACGATGAGCAGTTCTTC	CASRPPGGNDEQFF
.	TRBV2	TRBJ2-3	.	TGTGCCAGCAGTTTAGACACCGTACCTAGCACAGATACGCAGTATTTT	CASSLDTVPSTDTQYF
TRBD1	TRBV7-6	TRBJ2-1	.	TGTGCCAGCAGCGTCCCCGGCGGGACAGGGAACAATGAGCAGTTCTTC	CASSVPGGTGNNEQFF
.	TRBV4-1	TRBJ1-1	.	TGCGCCAGCAGCCAGCCCGGGGGGGGAAGGACTGAAGCTTTCTTT	CASSQPGGGRTEAFF
.	TRBV19	TRBJ1-5	.	TGTGCCAGTAGTGCGCCGAATCAGCCCCAGCATTTT	CASSAPNQPQHF
.	TRBV28	TRBJ1-5	.	TGTGCCAGCAGCACAGGGAGTCGGCAGCCCCAGCATTTT	CASSTGSRQPQHF